Listed below are T cell receptor beta chains from one sample, sequenced in a study of OX40 agonist ivuxolimab in advanced cancers. Libraries were prepared by immunoSEQ multiplex PCR; TCRdb keeps only in-frame clonotypes and omits some of them. In the table there are over 75,000 clones, around 85% of which are singletons. The sequences come from CD4+ or CD8+ T cells sorted from blood, collected in a trial of the OX40 agonist ivuxolimab. The receptors come from an adult with an advanced solid tumor such as melanoma, head and neck, liver or kidney cancer. Both conserved end residues are part of each CDR3. A D gene is named only where the DNA matches it firmly. Clone size is stated in some rows and not others, as once, few, many or a class when expanded.

J: TRBJ1-1
size: .
D: .
V: TRBV10-3
CDR3: CAISESRGSTEAFF
DNA: TGTGCCATCAGTGAGTCACGGGGCAGCACTGAAGCTTTCTTT

J: TRBJ1-2
size: .
D: .
V: TRBV4-2
CDR3: CASSQEATDYYGYTF
DNA: TGTGCCAGCAGCCAAGAGGCGACAGACTACTATGGCTACACCTTC

J: TRBJ2-2
size: .
D: TRBD2
V: TRBV19
CDR3: CASTRRVAGGGTGELFF
DNA: TGTGCCAGTACGCGAAGGGTAGCGGGGGGCGGCACCGGGGAGCTGTTTTTT

J: TRBJ2-1
size: .
D: .
V: TRBV5-1
CDR3: CASSYMDLGDEQFF
DNA: TGCGCCAGCAGCTATATGGACCTCGGGGATGAGCAGTTCTTC

J: TRBJ2-7
size: once
D: .
V: TRBV7-9
CDR3: CASSHSGASSYEQYF
DNA: TGTGCCAGCAGCCATAGCGGTGCCAGCTCCTACGAGCAGTACTTC

J: TRBJ2-4
size: .
D: .
V: TRBV2
CDR3: CASTPDGLRNIQYF
DNA: TGTGCCAGCACCCCCGACGGGTTGAGGAACATTCAGTACTTC

J: TRBJ2-3
size: .
D: .
V: TRBV5-5
CDR3: CASSGGRPTDTQYF
DNA: TGTGCCAGCAGCGGGGGGAGGCCGACAGATACGCAGTATTTT

J: TRBJ2-1
size: .
D: .
V: TRBV7-2
CDR3: CASSPSEGAGQFF
DNA: TGTGCCAGCAGCCCCTCAGAGGGAGCGGGCCAGTTCTTC

J: TRBJ2-7
size: few
D: .
V: TRBV15
CDR3: CATSRDKASTYEQYF
DNA: TGTGCCACCAGCAGAGATAAGGCCTCCACCTACGAGCAGTACTTC

J: TRBJ1-1
size: few
D: .
V: TRBV5-6
CDR3: CASSFKKTTFF
DNA: TGTGCCAGCAGCTTCAAGAAGACAACTTTCTTT

J: TRBJ1-5
size: .
D: .
V: TRBV15
CDR3: CATSTSRWGPYSNQPQHF
DNA: TGTGCCACCAGCACCTCAAGGTGGGGACCTTATAGCAATCAGCCCCAGCATTTT

J: TRBJ2-3
size: .
D: TRBD2
V: TRBV27
CDR3: CASSRRLAVQVDTQYF
DNA: TGTGCCAGCAGTCGACGACTAGCGGTCCAAGTAGATACGCAGTATTTT

J: TRBJ1-1
size: .
D: .
V: TRBV2
CDR3: CASRGAVARREAFF
DNA: TGTGCCAGCCGTGGCGCCGTGGCTCGACGGGAAGCTTTCTTT

J: TRBJ1-3
size: .
D: .
V: TRBV28
CDR3: CASSLSRMTGNTIYF
DNA: TGTGCCAGCAGTTTAAGTAGAATGACTGGAAACACCATATATTTT

J: TRBJ1-2
size: .
D: .
V: TRBV2
CDR3: CASSAGYYGYTF
DNA: TGTGCCAGCAGTGCAGGGTACTATGGCTACACCTTC

J: TRBJ1-5
size: .
D: TRBD1
V: TRBV5-8
CDR3: CASSWATGGPLHF
DNA: TGTGCCAGCAGCTGGGCCACAGGGGGCCCCCTCCATTTT

J: TRBJ2-7
size: .
D: TRBD2
V: TRBV30
CDR3: CAWGPRGSYEQYF
DNA: TGTGCCTGGGGCCCCCGCGGGAGTTACGAGCAGTACTTC

J: TRBJ2-1
size: once
D: TRBD2
V: TRBV27
CDR3: CNRPEALAGRLENEQFF
DNA: TGCAACCGTCCAGAGGCCCTAGCGGGAAGGTTGGAGAATGAGCAGTTCTTC

J: TRBJ2-3
size: .
D: TRBD2
V: TRBV7-3
CDR3: CASSSRTSGRTDTQYF
DNA: TGTGCCAGCAGCTCCCGGACTAGCGGGAGGACAGATACGCAGTATTTT

J: TRBJ1-2
size: .
D: .
V: TRBV6-5
CDR3: CASTQATAVIYGYTF
DNA: TGTGCCAGCACCCAGGCGACAGCCGTTATCTATGGCTACACCTTC

J: TRBJ2-3
size: .
D: .
V: TRBV5-4
CDR3: CASSLTGSTDTQYF
DNA: TGTGCCAGCAGCTTGACCGGGAGCACAGATACGCAGTATTTT

J: TRBJ1-4
size: once
D: TRBD1
V: TRBV19
CDR3: CASRETGGQDNEKLFF
DNA: TGTGCCAGTAGGGAGACAGGGGGCCAAGATAATGAAAAACTGTTTTTT

J: TRBJ1-1
size: once
D: TRBD1
V: TRBV6-1
CDR3: CASSAGTGGYTEAFF
DNA: TGTGCCAGCAGTGCCGGGACAGGGGGTTACACTGAAGCTTTCTTT

J: TRBJ2-5
size: .
D: .
V: TRBV9
CDR3: CASSVGAMRETQYF
DNA: TGTGCCAGCAGCGTCGGGGCAATGCGAGAGACCCAGTACTTC

J: TRBJ2-6
size: .
D: .
V: TRBV5-8
CDR3: CASSPYRTGANVLTF
DNA: TGTGCCAGCAGCCCCTATAGAACTGGGGCCAACGTCCTGACTTTC

J: TRBJ1-4
size: few
D: TRBD1
V: TRBV6-1
CDR3: CASSIDRGGEKLFF
DNA: TGTGCCAGCTCGATAGACAGGGGTGGTGAAAAACTGTTTTTT

J: TRBJ1-5
size: .
D: .
V: TRBV6-1
CDR3: CASSGTGLQPQHF
DNA: TGTGCCAGCAGTGGAACAGGTCTTCAGCCCCAGCATTTT

J: TRBJ2-1
size: .
D: .
V: TRBV27
CDR3: CASSLVQGRRNEQFF
DNA: TGTGCCAGCAGTTTAGTACAGGGGAGGCGCAATGAGCAGTTCTTC

J: TRBJ1-2
size: .
D: .
V: TRBV10-1
CDR3: CASSAGAYGYTF
DNA: TGCGCCAGCAGTGCCGGGGCCTATGGCTACACCTTC

J: TRBJ2-1
size: .
D: .
V: TRBV5-1
CDR3: CASSLEAQGKGQFF
DNA: TGCGCCAGCAGCCTCGAGGCTCAGGGAAAGGGGCAGTTCTTC

J: TRBJ2-3
size: .
D: .
V: TRBV5-4
CDR3: CASSLVEVDTQYF
DNA: TGTGCCAGCAGCTTGGTAGAAGTGGATACGCAGTATTTT

J: TRBJ1-1
size: .
D: .
V: TRBV9
CDR3: CASSVGARGIVLGTEAFF
DNA: TGTGCCAGCAGCGTAGGGGCCCGGGGCATCGTTCTGGGCACTGAAGCTTTCTTT

J: TRBJ2-2
size: once
D: TRBD1
V: TRBV28
CDR3: CASRTGESTGELFF
DNA: TGTGCCAGCAGGACAGGGGAGAGTACCGGGGAGCTGTTTTTT

J: TRBJ1-1
size: .
D: .
V: TRBV5-4
CDR3: CASSFRGELNTEAFF
DNA: TGTGCCAGCAGCTTCCGGGGGGAACTGAACACTGAAGCTTTCTTT

J: TRBJ1-6
size: .
D: .
V: TRBV19
CDR3: CASSMWSSYNSPLHF
DNA: TGTGCCAGTAGTATGTGGAGCTCCTATAATTCACCCCTCCACTTT

J: TRBJ2-7
size: .
D: .
V: TRBV5-6
CDR3: CASSLGVRQRSYEQYF
DNA: TGTGCCAGCAGCTTGGGGGTTAGGCAGAGATCCTACGAGCAGTACTTC

J: TRBJ2-2
size: .
D: TRBD2
V: TRBV19
CDR3: CASSGTSGVGTGELFF
DNA: TGTGCCAGTAGTGGGACTAGCGGGGTGGGAACCGGGGAGCTGTTTTTT

J: TRBJ1-2
size: .
D: .
V: TRBV4-1
CDR3: CASSRDTANYGYTF
DNA: TGCGCCAGCAGCCGTGATACTGCTAACTATGGCTACACCTTC

J: TRBJ1-6
size: .
D: .
V: TRBV6-5
CDR3: CASSYSGNSPLHF
DNA: TGTGCCAGCAGTTACTCGGGGAATTCACCCCTCCACTTT

J: TRBJ2-1
size: .
D: TRBD2
V: TRBV5-1
CDR3: CASSFSGSNNEQFF
DNA: TGCGCCAGCAGCTTCAGCGGGAGTAACAATGAGCAGTTCTTC

J: TRBJ2-7
size: few
D: .
V: TRBV28
CDR3: CASSLWRVSSYEQYF
DNA: TGTGCCAGCAGTTTATGGCGGGTGAGCTCCTACGAGCAGTACTTC

J: TRBJ1-2
size: .
D: TRBD1
V: TRBV5-4
CDR3: CASSLGATGGSYGYTF
DNA: TGTGCCAGCAGCTTGGGGGCGACAGGGGGCTCCTATGGCTACACCTTC

J: TRBJ2-2
size: .
D: .
V: TRBV10-3
CDR3: CAISERAEGATGELFF
DNA: TGTGCCATCAGTGAGCGTGCGGAAGGGGCCACCGGGGAGCTGTTTTTT

J: TRBJ1-3
size: once
D: .
V: TRBV29-1
CDR3: CSVDNSGTDSGNTIYF
DNA: TGCAGCGTCGACAACTCCGGGACTGACTCTGGAAACACCATATATTTT

J: TRBJ1-1
size: .
D: TRBD1
V: TRBV7-8
CDR3: CASSLAGQATAEAFF
DNA: TGTGCCAGCAGCTTAGCCGGACAGGCCACCGCTGAAGCTTTCTTT

J: TRBJ1-1
size: .
D: .
V: TRBV29-1
CDR3: CSVKGMMDTEAFF
DNA: TGCAGCGTTAAGGGTATGATGGACACTGAAGCTTTCTTT

J: TRBJ2-5
size: .
D: TRBD2
V: TRBV5-1
CDR3: CASMLLAGGQETQYF
DNA: TGCGCCAGCATGTTACTAGCGGGAGGTCAAGAGACCCAGTACTTC

J: TRBJ2-7
size: .
D: TRBD2
V: TRBV9
CDR3: CASGGPDSYEQYF
DNA: TGTGCTAGCGGGGGGCCCGACTCCTACGAGCAGTACTTC

J: TRBJ2-7
size: .
D: .
V: TRBV7-2
CDR3: CASSLGDLEQYF
DNA: TGTGCCAGCAGCTTAGGGGACCTGGAGCAGTACTTC

J: TRBJ2-1
size: few
D: .
V: TRBV1
CDR3: CTSSQDADSYNEQFF
DNA: TGCACCAGCAGCCAAGATGCGGACTCCTACAATGAGCAGTTCTTC

J: TRBJ2-5
size: .
D: .
V: TRBV5-1
CDR3: CASSLVALQETQYF
DNA: TGCGCCAGCAGCTTGGTGGCACTTCAAGAGACCCAGTACTTC

J: TRBJ1-4
size: .
D: TRBD1
V: TRBV5-1
CDR3: CASSLEQGVGREKLFF
DNA: TGCGCCAGCAGCTTGGAGCAGGGGGTTGGCCGAGAAAAACTGTTTTTT